These 23 T cell receptor beta chains were sequenced from one sample in a study of T cell repertoires in cytomegalovirus infection. TCRdb reprocessed the reads via MiXCR and lists one record per CDR3 protein. The sample shows some 450,000 distinct CDR3 sequences, approximately 33% of them seen only once. Sample: PBMCs. These receptors were taken from a human donor in good health (CMV status not recorded). Some clones in this sample may be carry-over from other donors' samples.

The chain employs TRBV30 and TRBJ2-1; a weak D match, TRBD1 (6 bases). V lost 2 bases and J lost 2, with 10 bases in between. The CDR3 contains 14 residues. The V gene's germline CDR1 is GTSNPN and CDR2 SVGIG (reference sequence). The CDR3 here is CAWSSGAAYNEQFF. In DNA form, the CDR3 reads TGTGCCTGGAGTTCAGGGGCCGCCTACAATGAGCAGTTCTTC.

The CDR3 DNA reads as TGCAGTGCTAGAGATGGACTGCTAACCTACGAGCAGTACTTC. Its protein is CSARDGLLTYEQYF. This chain connects TRBV20-1 to TRBJ2-7; tentative D call: TRBD2 (5 bases). Germline V gene sequence: CDR1 DFQATT, CDR2 SNEGSKA (reference sequence). This CDR3 has 14 amino acids. Trimming shortened V by 0 bases and J by 2 bases, and 11 bases separated the two germline ends.

This clonotype has more than one count but fewer than ten. The gene calls are TRBV15 and TRBJ2-3; D perhaps matches TRBD1 (5 bases). This CDR3 is 13 amino acids long. Germline V gene lookup returns CDR1 LNHNV and CDR2 YYDKDF (reference sequence). V gave up 6 bases and J gave up 2 bases, with 9 bases separating them. The CDR3: CATSYRHTDTQYF. The CDR3 DNA is TGTGCCACCAGTTACAGGCACACAGATACGCAGTATTTT.

The CDR3, as DNA: TGCGCCAGCAGCCAAGATGGGACAGGGATGGACACTGAAGCTTTCTTT. Its translation: CASSQDGTGMDTEAFF. This rearrangement joins TRBV4-1 to TRBJ1-1; TRBD1 aligns across 9 bases. V shed 0 bases and J 3 bases; nucleotides not matched to a gene: 5. There are 16 residues in the CDR3. Germline V gene sequence: CDR1 MGHRA, CDR2 YSYEKL.

This clonotype was counted only a few times. This rearrangement joins TRBV7-2 to TRBJ1-1; D not certain. CDR3 length: 16 amino acids. CDR1 and CDR2 from the germline V gene are SGHTA and FQGNSA. The V and J ends lost 0 bases and 2 bases respectively, with 13 bases between them. The DNA for the CDR3 is TGTGCCAGCAGCTTAGCGGTTCTGAGAATTAACACTGAAGCTTTCTTT. Translated, it gives CASSLAVLRINTEAFF.

This clonotype was recorded at least ten times. The chain carries TRBV7-2 and TRBJ1-5; D possibly corresponds to TRBD1 (5 bases). CDR1 is SGHTA and CDR2 is FQGNSA in the germline V gene. Deletions cut 1 base from V and 3 bases from J, with 10 bases between. The CDR3 runs 15 residues. CDR3 residues: CASSLVVGLNQPQHF. CDR3 in DNA: TGTGCCAGCAGCTTAGTGGTGGGGCTCAATCAGCCCCAGCATTTT.

This clonotype was detected many times. V gene TRBV7-2 combines with J gene TRBJ1-1; TRBD1 matches 7 bases. CDR3 length: 16 amino acids. CDR1 SGHTA and CDR2 FQGNSA come from the germline V gene. J gave up 2 bases and V 5 bases, and 11 bases lay outside the gene matches. The CDR3 DNA reads TGTGCCAGCAGCCAATACCCGTGGACAGGCAACACTGAAGCTTTCTTT. Encoded protein: CASSQYPWTGNTEAFF.

The chain couples TRBV29-1 to TRBJ1-3; no definite D call. Deletions cut 7 bases from V and 3 bases from J, with 7 bases between. CDR3 length: 11 amino acids. CDR1 is SQVTM and CDR2 is ANQGSEA in the germline V gene. CDR3 DNA: TGCAGCGGACGGATTGGAAACACCATATATTTT. This sequence encodes CSGRIGNTIYF.

This clonotype has just a few counts. This rearrangement joins TRBV20-1 to TRBJ2-1, with D maybe TRBD2 (7 bases). The germline V gene has CDR1 DFQATT and CDR2 SNEGSKA (reference sequence). The CDR3 covers 16 residues. V lost 3 bases and J 4 bases, leaving 19 bases between the germline ends. The CDR3 is CSARGAGALDYNEQFF. The CDR3 DNA reads as TGCAGTGCTAGGGGCGCGGGGGCCCTCGATTACAATGAGCAGTTCTTC.

This clonotype was counted only a few times. The chain uses TRBV27 and TRBJ2-1; a weak D match, TRBD2 (6 bases). Germline-derived CDR1 and CDR2 are MNHEY and SMNVEV (reference sequence). This CDR3 is 15 amino acids long. Trimming took off 2 bases at V and 5 bases at J, with 13 bases between the two ends. The chain's CDR3 is CASSLKARTNNEQFF. The DNA for the CDR3 is TGTGCCAGCAGTTTAAAAGCCCGGACTAACAATGAGCAGTTCTTC.

The rearrangement uses TRBV24-1 and TRBJ2-5; D is unresolved. CDR1 and CDR2 (germline): KGHDR, SFDVKD. CDR3 size: 12 residues. Trimming stripped 6 bases from V and 4 bases from J, with 8 bases between. The CDR3: CATSKGRETQYF. CDR3 nucleotide sequence: TGTGCCACCAGTAAGGGTCGAGAGACCCAGTACTTC.

The chain employs TRBV12-3 or TRBV12-4 and TRBJ1-1; 7 nucleotides agree with TRBD1. V gave up 7 bases and J gave up 1 base; unmatched junction bases: 9. The length of the CDR3 is 15 residues. CDR3 bases: TGTGCCAGCATTTTTGACAGGGACACGAACACTGAAGCTTTCTTT. Protein: CASIFDRDTNTEAFF.

This clonotype came up a few times. The chain couples TRBV4-3 to TRBJ2-7; 9 nucleotides line up with TRBD1. Germline V gene data show CDR1 as LGHNA and CDR2 as YSLEER. Trimming at V came to 1 base and at J to 5 bases, leaving 3 bases not matched to a gene. This CDR3 region has 14 residues. This CDR3 reads CASSQGTGVDEQYF. In DNA form, the CDR3 reads TGCGCCAGCAGCCAAGGGACAGGGGTTGACGAGCAGTACTTC.

CDR3: CASSLDGWQPQHF. CDR3 bases: TGTGCCAGCAGCTTAGACGGCTGGCAGCCCCAGCATTTT. The chain joins TRBV7-9 to TRBJ1-5; no definite D call. V gave up 1 base and J gave up 7 bases, with 8 bases separating them. This CDR3 spans 13 amino acids. Germline loops: CDR1 SEHNR, CDR2 FQNEAQ (reference sequence). The variable domain in full, completed from reference TRBV7-9 and TRBJ1-5, reads DTGVSQNPRHKITKRGQNVTFRCDPISEHNRLYWYRQTLGQGPEFLTYFQNEAQLEKSRLLSDRFSAERPKGSFSTLEIQRTEQGDSAMYLCASSLDGWQPQHFGDGTRLSIL.

This clonotype was seen many times. The V and J genes are TRBV7-2 and TRBJ2-5, with D perhaps matching TRBD1 (5 bases). V was cut by 5 bases and J by 4 bases, with 8 bases left in between. CDR3 length: 12 residues. Looked up from germline, CDR1 is SGHTA and CDR2 is FQGNSA. CDR3 amino acids: CASSLGAETQYF. The CDR3 bases are TGTGCCAGCAGCCTTGGGGCAGAGACCCAGTACTTC.

Written as DNA, the CDR3 is TGTGCCAGCAGCCCTCCGGGACGGCCCTACAATGAGCAGTTCTTC. The encoded protein is CASSPPGRPYNEQFF. This chain uses TRBV7-8 with TRBJ2-1; TRBD1 or TRBD2 may be the D gene (5 bases each). V was cut by 5 bases and J by 2 bases, with 13 bases left in between. The CDR3 loop spans 15 amino acids. Germline V lookup: CDR1 SGHVS, CDR2 FQNEAQ.

The chain carries TRBV20-1 and TRBJ1-4; 11 nucleotides align to TRBD1. Germline CDR1 and CDR2: DFQATT and SNEGSKA (reference sequence). The CDR3 is made up of 16 amino acids. The trim removed 2 bases at V and 8 bases at J, leaving 10 bases unmatched. The CDR3 spells CSARRIGQGASEKLFF. Written as DNA, the CDR3 is TGCAGTGCTAGACGGATCGGACAGGGGGCCTCCGAAAAACTGTTTTTT.

The table lists this clonotype with a few counts. The chain links TRBV20-1 to TRBJ2-1; D is perhaps TRBD2 (6 bases). This CDR3 is built from 12 residues. V lost 6 bases and J 6 bases, leaving 12 bases between the germline ends. CDR1 is DFQATT, CDR2 SNEGSKA, per germline (reference sequence). DNA of the CDR3: TGCAGTGCCCGTGGCGGGGTCAATGAGCAGTTCTTC. Amino acids: CSARGGVNEQFF.

This clonotype has a handful of counts. This chain links TRBV15 with TRBJ1-3; 7 bases agree with TRBD1. Germline-derived CDR1 and CDR2 are LNHNV and YYDKDF (reference sequence). V trimming: 1 base; J trimming: 1 base; junction bases outside the gene matches: 4. This CDR3 region has 16 residues. CDR3 protein: CATSRAGTASGNTIYF. The CDR3 bases are TGTGCCACCAGCAGAGCCGGGACAGCATCTGGAAACACCATATATTTT. Full variable domain (rest looked up from reference TRBV15 and TRBJ1-3): DAMVIQNPRYQVTQFGKPVTLSCSQTLNHNVMYWYQQKSSQAPKLLFHYYDKDFNNEADTPDNFQSRRPNTSFCFLDIRSPGLGDTAMYLCATSRAGTASGNTIYFGEGSWLTVV.

The V call is TRBV20-1, the J call TRBJ2-5; 8 nucleotides align to TRBD1. The CDR3 contains 17 residues. V was clipped by 0 bases and J by 3 bases; unmatched bases: 12. The V gene's germline CDR1 is DFQATT and CDR2 SNEGSKA (reference sequence). As DNA, the CDR3 is TGCAGTGCTAGAGATTCCACTCGTACAGGGGGGAAAGAGACCCAGTACTTC. Translation: CSARDSTRTGGKETQYF.

This clonotype was counted ten times or more. This chain's CDR3 is CASSSKIGQGNTEAFF. The CDR3 coding sequence is TGCGCCAGCAGCTCGAAAATCGGGCAGGGGAACACTGAAGCTTTCTTT. The V call is TRBV5-1, the J call TRBJ1-1, with D tentatively TRBD1 (5 bases). V shed 3 bases and J shed 1 base, with 16 bases lying between them. There are 16 residues in the CDR3. The germline gives CDR1 SGHRS, CDR2 YFSETQ.

This chain connects TRBV6-6 to TRBJ2-1, with 11 bases identical to TRBD2. Germline V gene lookup returns CDR1 MNHNY and CDR2 SVGAGI (reference sequence). The junction had 8 bases not matched to a gene; V was cut back by 5 bases and J by 8 bases. CDR3 length equals 15 residues. Here the CDR3 DNA reads TGTGCCAGCAGTGATCTAGCGGGGGGAAGGGATGAGCAGTTCTTC. As protein: CASSDLAGGRDEQFF.

In its sample, this clonotype was seen a few times. V usage is TRBV2 and J usage is TRBJ1-1, with D possibly being TRBD1 (6 bases). The length of the CDR3 is 14 residues. The V end was cut by 10 bases, the J end by 5 bases, with 20 bases between. The V gene's germline CDR1 is SNHLY and CDR2 FYNNEI. The DNA of the CDR3 is TGTGCCACCGAGCGGGGCAGGGGAGAGACTGAAGCTTTCTTT. It encodes CATERGRGETEAFF.